The 2 T cell receptor beta chains given below trace back to one sample, sequenced in a study of blood T cell repertoires in COVID-19. The data were produced by immunoSEQ multiplex PCR, yet TCRdb's version contains in-frame clones alone and is incomplete. The sample lists 84,000 or so clones, just under 80% occurring once. Material for sequencing was peripheral blood. These receptors came from a man in his sixties or seventies with COVID-19, enrolled during active disease.

The CDR3 protein is CASSPYQRLAGKDEQFF. The CDR3 DNA is TGTGCCAGCTCACCTTACCAAAGACTAGCGGGAAAGGATGAGCAGTTCTTC. The V call is TRBV18, the J call TRBJ2-1; 11 bases fit TRBD2. The CDR3 length is 17 residues. Germline V lookup: CDR1 KGHSH, CDR2 LQKENI. The trim removed 3 bases at V and 8 bases at J, leaving 12 bases unmatched.

This clone was seen a handful of times. The chain combines TRBV5-8 with TRBJ2-3; D might be TRBD2 (5 bases). V was clipped by 0 bases and J by 3 bases, with 14 bases between them. The CDR3 contains 16 residues. Per the germline V gene, CDR1 is SGHTS and CDR2 is YDEGEE. In DNA, the CDR3 is TGTGCCAGCAGCTTGGATCCGGGAAGGTTAACAGATACGCAGTATTTT. It specifies CASSLDPGRLTDTQYF. Supplemented by reference TRBV5-8 and TRBJ2-3, the full variable domain reads EAGVTQSPTHLIKTRGQQATLRCSPISGHTSVYWYQQALGLGLQFLLWYDEGEERNRGNFPPRFSGRQFPNYSSELNVNALELEDSALYLCASSLDPGRLTDTQYFGPGTRLTVL.